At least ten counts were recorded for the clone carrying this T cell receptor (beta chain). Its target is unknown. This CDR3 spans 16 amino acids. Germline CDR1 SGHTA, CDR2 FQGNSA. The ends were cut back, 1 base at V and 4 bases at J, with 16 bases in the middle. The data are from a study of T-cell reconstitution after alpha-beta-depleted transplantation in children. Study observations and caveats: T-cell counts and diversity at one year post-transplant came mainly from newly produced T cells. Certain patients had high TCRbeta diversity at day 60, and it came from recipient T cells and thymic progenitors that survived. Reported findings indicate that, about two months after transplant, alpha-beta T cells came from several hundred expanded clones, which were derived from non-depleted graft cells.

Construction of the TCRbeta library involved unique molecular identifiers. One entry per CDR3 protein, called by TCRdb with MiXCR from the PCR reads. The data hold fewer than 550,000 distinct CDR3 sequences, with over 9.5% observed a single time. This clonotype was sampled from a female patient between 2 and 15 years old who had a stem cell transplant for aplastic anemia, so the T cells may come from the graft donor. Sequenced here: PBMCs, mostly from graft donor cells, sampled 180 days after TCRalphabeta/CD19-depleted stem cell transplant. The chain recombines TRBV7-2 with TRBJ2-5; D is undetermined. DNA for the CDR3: TGTGCCAGCAGCTTAGAGGTGGCGCCCGATGGAGAGACCCAGTACTTC. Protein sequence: CASSLEVAPDGETQYF.